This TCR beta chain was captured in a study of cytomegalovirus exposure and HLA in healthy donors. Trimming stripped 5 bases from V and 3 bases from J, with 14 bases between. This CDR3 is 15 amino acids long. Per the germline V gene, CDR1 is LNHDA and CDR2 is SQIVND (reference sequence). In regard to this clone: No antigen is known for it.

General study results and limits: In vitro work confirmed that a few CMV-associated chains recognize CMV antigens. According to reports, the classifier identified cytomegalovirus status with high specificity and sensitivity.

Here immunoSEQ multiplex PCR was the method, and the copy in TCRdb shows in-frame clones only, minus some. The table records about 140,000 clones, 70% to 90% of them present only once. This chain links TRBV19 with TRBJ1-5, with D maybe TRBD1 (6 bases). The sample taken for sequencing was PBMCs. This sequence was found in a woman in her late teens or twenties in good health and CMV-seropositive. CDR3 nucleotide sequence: TGTGCCAGTAGTCCCCGGACAGTCGACAATCAGCCCCAGCATTTT. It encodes CASSPRTVDNQPQHF.